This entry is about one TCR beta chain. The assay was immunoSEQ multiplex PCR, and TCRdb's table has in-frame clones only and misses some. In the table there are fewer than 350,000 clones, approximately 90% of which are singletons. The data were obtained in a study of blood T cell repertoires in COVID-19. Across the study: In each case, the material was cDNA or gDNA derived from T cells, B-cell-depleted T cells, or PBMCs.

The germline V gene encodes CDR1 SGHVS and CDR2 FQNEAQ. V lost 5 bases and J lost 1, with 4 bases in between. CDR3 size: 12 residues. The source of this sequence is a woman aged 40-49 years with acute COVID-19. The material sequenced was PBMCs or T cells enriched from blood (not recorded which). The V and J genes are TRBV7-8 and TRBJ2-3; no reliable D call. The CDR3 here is CASSTRTDTQYF. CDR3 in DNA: TGTGCCAGCAGCACACGCACAGATACGCAGTATTTT.